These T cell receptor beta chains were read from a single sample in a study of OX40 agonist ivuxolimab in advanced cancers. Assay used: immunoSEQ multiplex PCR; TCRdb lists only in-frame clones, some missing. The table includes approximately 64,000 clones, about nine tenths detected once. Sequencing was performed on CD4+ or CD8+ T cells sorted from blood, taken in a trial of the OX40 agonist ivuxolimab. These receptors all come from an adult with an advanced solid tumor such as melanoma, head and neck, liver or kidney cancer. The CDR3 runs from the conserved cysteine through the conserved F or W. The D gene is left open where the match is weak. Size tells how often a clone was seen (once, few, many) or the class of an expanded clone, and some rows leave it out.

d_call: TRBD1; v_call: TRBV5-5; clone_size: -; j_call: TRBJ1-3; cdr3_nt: TGTGCCAGCAGACCACCCCTCGGGACAGCTGTCTCTGGAAACACCATATATTTT; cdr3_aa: CASRPPLGTAVSGNTIYF
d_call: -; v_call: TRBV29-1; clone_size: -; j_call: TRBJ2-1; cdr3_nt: TGCAGCGTTCTGTGGGACTTCTCCTACAATGAGCAGTTCTTC; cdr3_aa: CSVLWDFSYNEQFF
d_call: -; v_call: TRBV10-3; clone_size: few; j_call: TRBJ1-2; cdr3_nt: TGTGCCGCGGTCCCGTCAAATTCCTATGGCTACACCTTC; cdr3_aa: CAAVPSNSYGYTF
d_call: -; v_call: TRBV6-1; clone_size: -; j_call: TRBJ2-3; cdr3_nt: TGTGCCAGCAGTTCTAGGGAGAAGGGCACAGATACGCAGTATTTT; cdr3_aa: CASSSREKGTDTQYF
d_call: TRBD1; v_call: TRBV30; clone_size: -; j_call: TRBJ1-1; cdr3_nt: TGTGCCTGGAGTTTGACAGGGGCGACTGAAGCTTTCTTT; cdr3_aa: CAWSLTGATEAFF
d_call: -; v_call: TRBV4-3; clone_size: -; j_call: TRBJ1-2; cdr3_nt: TGCGCCAGCAGCCAAGGACGGACCGGCCAAAACACCTTC; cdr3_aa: CASSQGRTGQNTF
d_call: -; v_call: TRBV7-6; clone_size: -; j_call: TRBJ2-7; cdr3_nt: TGTGCCAGCAGTGAGACAGGACCATCCTACGAGCAGTACTTC; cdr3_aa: CASSETGPSYEQYF
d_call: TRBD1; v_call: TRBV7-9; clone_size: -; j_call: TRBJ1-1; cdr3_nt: TGTGCCAGCAGCCCCGGACAGGGAGGTGAAGCTTTCTTT; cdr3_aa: CASSPGQGGEAFF
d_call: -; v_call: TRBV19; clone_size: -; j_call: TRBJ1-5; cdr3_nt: TGTGCCAGTAGTATACTGACAGGAGCATATAGCAATCAGCCCCAGCATTTT; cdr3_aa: CASSILTGAYSNQPQHF
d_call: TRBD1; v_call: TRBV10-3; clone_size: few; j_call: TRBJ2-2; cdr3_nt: TGTGCCATCAGTAGACAGGGGATGCCCACCGGGGAGCTGTTTTTT; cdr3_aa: CAISRQGMPTGELFF
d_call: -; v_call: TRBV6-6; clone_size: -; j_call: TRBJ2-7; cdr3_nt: TGTGCCGCTGGAGGAAAGGGGCTCTCCTACGAGCAGTACTTC; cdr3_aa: CAAGGKGLSYEQYF
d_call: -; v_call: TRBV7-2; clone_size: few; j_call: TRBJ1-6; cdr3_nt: TGTGCCAGCAGCATGGTCACGAGGTCACCCCTCCACTTT; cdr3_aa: CASSMVTRSPLHF
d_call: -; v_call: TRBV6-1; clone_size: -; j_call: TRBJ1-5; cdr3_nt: TGTGCCAGCAGTAAACAGGGTAGCGATCAGCCCCAGCATTTT; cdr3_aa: CASSKQGSDQPQHF
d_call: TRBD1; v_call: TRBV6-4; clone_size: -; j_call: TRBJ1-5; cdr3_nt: TGTGCCAACTACCCCAACAGGGGGGGCAATCAGCCCCAGCATTTT; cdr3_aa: CANYPNRGGNQPQHF
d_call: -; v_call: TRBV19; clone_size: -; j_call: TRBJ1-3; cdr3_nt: TGTGCCAGTAGTATCCAGTTGAGCTCTGGAAACACCATATATTTT; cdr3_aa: CASSIQLSSGNTIYF
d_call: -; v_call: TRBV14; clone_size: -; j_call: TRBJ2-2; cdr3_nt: TGTGCCAGCAGCCAAGTCGTTGGCCTGAACACCGGGGAGCTGTTTTTT; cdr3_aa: CASSQVVGLNTGELFF
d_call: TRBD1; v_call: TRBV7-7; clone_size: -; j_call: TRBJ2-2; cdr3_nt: TGTGCTAGCAGCCAGACAGGGGTTGTCACCGGGGAGCTGTTTTTT; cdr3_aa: CASSQTGVVTGELFF
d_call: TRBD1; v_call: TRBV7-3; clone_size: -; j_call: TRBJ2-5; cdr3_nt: TGTGCCAGCAGCCAGGACAGGGATTTTAAAGAGACCCAGTACTTC; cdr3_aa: CASSQDRDFKETQYF
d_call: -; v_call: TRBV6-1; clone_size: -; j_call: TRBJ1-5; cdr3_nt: TGTGCCAGCAGCGGGCGCCAGGGTCAGCCCCAGCATTTT; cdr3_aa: CASSGRQGQPQHF
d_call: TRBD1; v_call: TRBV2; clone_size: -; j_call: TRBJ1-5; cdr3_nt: TGTGCCAGCAGTATGACAGGGTCCGAGGCTCAGCCCCAGCATTTT; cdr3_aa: CASSMTGSEAQPQHF
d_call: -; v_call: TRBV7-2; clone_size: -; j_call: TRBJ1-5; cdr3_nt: TGTGCCAGCAGCTTAGGGACAGCTAGGCGCCAGCCCCAGCATTTT; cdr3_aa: CASSLGTARRQPQHF
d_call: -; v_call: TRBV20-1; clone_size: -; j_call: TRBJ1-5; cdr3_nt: TGCAGTGCTTCGTATCAGCCCCAGCATTTT; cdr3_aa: CSASYQPQHF
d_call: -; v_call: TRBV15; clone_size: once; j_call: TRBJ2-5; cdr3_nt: TGTGCCACCAGCAGAGATGATCGGCTAGGGGAGACCCAGTACTTC; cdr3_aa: CATSRDDRLGETQYF
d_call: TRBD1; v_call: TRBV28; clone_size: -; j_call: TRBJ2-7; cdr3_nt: TGTGTTACTGGGACAGGGACCTACGAGCAGTACTTC; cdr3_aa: CVTGTGTYEQYF
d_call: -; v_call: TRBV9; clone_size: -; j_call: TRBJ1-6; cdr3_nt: TGTGCCAGCAGCGTAGAAAGCTCTTTTAGCTCCTATAATTCACCCCTCCACTTT; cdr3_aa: CASSVESSFSSYNSPLHF
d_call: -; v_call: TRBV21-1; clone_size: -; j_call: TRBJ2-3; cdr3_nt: TGTGCCAGCAGCAAGATGAGGGGCACAGGGGGCTGGGGCACAGATACGCAGTATTTT; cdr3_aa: CASSKMRGTGGWGTDTQYF
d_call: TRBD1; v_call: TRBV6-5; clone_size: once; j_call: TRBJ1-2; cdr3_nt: TGTGCCAGCAGTTACCAAAACAGGGGGCGCGGTGGCTACACCTTC; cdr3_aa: CASSYQNRGRGGYTF
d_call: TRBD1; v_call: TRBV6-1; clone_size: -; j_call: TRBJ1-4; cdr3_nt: TGTGCCAGTAAATCGCCGGGACAGTATAATGAAAAACTGTTTTTT; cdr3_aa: CASKSPGQYNEKLFF
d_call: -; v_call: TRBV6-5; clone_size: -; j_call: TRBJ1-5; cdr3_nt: TGTGCCAGCGCGCGACCTCCAGACCAGCCCCAGCATTTT; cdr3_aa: CASARPPDQPQHF
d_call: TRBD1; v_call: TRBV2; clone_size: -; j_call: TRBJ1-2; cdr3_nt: TGTGCCAGCAGTGGACCTACAGGGGACCTCTATGGCTACACCTTC; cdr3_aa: CASSGPTGDLYGYTF
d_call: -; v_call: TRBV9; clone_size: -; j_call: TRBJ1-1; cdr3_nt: TGTGCCAGCAGCCCACAAGGGGATACTGAAGCTTTCTTT; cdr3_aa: CASSPQGDTEAFF
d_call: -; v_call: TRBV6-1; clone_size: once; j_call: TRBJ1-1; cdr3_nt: TGTGCCAGCAGTGAACTTGGTTGGGGGCTAACTGAAGCTTTCTTT; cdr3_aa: CASSELGWGLTEAFF
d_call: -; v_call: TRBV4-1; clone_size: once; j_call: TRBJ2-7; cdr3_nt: TGCGCCAGCAGGCCAGTCCCCCTGGTGGACTCCTACGAGCAGTACTTC; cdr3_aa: CASRPVPLVDSYEQYF
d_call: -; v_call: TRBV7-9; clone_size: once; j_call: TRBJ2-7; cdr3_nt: TGTGCCAGCAGCTTAATTAGGGGTGAGACAATCCGGTTGGACAAAGAGCAGTACTTC; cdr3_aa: CASSLIRGETIRLDKEQYF
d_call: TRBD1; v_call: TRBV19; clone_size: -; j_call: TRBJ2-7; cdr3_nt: TGTGCCAGTAGTGAGGGGACAGGGAGAGACTACGAGCAGTACTTC; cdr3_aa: CASSEGTGRDYEQYF
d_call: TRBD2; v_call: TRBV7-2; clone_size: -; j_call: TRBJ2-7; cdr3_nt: TGTGCCAGCAGCTTAGAAGTAGCGGGGGGGAGTCAATTCTACGAGCAGTACTTC; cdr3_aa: CASSLEVAGGSQFYEQYF
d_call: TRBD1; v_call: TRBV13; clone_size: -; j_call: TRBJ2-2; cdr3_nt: TGTGCCAGCAGCTTAGTATCGCGGACAGGGGGGACCGGGGAGCTGTTTTTT; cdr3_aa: CASSLVSRTGGTGELFF
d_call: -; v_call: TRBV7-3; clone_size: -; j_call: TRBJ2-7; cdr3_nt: TGTGCCAGCAGCCTTTCCCCGGGACACAGTGGGCACGAGCAGTACTTC; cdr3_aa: CASSLSPGHSGHEQYF
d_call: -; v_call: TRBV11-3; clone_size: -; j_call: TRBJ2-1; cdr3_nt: TGTGCCAGCAGCTTAGGCCAGAGCTACAATGAGCAGTTCTTC; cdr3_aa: CASSLGQSYNEQFF
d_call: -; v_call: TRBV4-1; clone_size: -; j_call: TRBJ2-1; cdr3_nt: TGCGCCAGCAGCCAAGATCGCGGAGCGTCGTCCTACAATGAGCAGTTCTTC; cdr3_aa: CASSQDRGASSYNEQFF
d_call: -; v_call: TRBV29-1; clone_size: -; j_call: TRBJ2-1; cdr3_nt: TGCAGCGTTGAAACGGACCGCCAGCCCTACAATGAGCAGTTCTTC; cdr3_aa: CSVETDRQPYNEQFF
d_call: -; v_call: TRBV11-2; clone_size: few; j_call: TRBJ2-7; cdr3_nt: TGTGCCAGCAGCTTGGACCGGGACAACTACGAGCAGTACTTC; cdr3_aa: CASSLDRDNYEQYF
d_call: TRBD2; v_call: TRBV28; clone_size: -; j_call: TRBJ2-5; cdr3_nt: TGTGCCAGCAGGCTAGCGGGGCAAGAGACCCAGTACTTC; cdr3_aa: CASRLAGQETQYF
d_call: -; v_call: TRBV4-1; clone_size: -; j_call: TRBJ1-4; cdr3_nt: TGCGCCAGCAGCGCTCCCTCCGAGGCAACTAATGAAAAACTGTTTTTT; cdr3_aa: CASSAPSEATNEKLFF
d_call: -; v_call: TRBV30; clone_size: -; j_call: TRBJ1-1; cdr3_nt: TGTGCCTGGGACTTTGCGGAAAACACTGAAGCTTTCTTT; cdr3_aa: CAWDFAENTEAFF
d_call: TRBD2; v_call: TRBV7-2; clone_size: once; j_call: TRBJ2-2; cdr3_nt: TGTGCCAGCAGCCCTAGCGGGAACACCGGGGAGCTGTTTTTT; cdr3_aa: CASSPSGNTGELFF
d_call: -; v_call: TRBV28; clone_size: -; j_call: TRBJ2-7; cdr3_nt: TGTGCCAGCAGTCCGCAGCGAGGTGCGGACGAGCAGTACTTC; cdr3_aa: CASSPQRGADEQYF
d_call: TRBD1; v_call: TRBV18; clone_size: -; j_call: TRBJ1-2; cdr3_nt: TGTGCCAGCTCACCACTCGGGACAGGGGGCGAGTCGTCAGGCTACACCTTC; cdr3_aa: CASSPLGTGGESSGYTF
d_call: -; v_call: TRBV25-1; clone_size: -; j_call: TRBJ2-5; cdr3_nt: TGTGCCAGCGGTCCGGGATCGTGGGAGACCCAGTACTTC; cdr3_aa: CASGPGSWETQYF
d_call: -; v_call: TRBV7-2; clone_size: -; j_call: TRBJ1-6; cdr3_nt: TGTGCCAGCAGCTTGCCGGGGTTCAATTCACCCCTCCACTTT; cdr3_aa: CASSLPGFNSPLHF